Following are 32 T cell receptor beta chains from one sample sequenced in a study of blood T cells in healthy people across ages. PCR was performed a second time for 7 to 11 cycles using a sample-barcoded 5' primer and a J-beta primer mix. One entry per CDR3 protein results from TCRdb running MiXCR on the 5' RACE reads. Among 1.5 million to 1.9 million distinct CDR3 sequences listed, approximately 42% were seen once. The sequenced sample was blood. The source of these receptors is a woman aged 18-30 years in good health.

Worth noting for this clonotype: At one of its ends the junction is not consistent with the germline gene, which may arise from a read error. V usage is TRBV10-3 and J usage is TRBJ2-3; D might be TRBD1 or TRBD2, each matching 5 bases. Germline CDR1 reads ENHRY; CDR2 reads SYGVKD. CDR3 length: 17 amino acids. As DNA, the CDR3 is TGTGCCATCAGTGAGAGGGGTAGCGCGCGACGCACAGATGCGCAGTATTTT. Its protein product is CAISERGSARRTDAQYF.

This chain uses TRBV5-1 with TRBJ2-5; 10 bases agree with TRBD2. Germline V gene lookup returns CDR1 SGHRS and CDR2 YFSETQ. CDR3 length: 15 amino acids. Trimming removed 1 base from V and 4 bases from J; junction bases left unmatched: 4. CDR3 in DNA: TGCGCCAGCAGCTTGCAGGCTAGCGGGAGAGAGACCCAGTACTTC. Translated: CASSLQASGRETQYF.

The gene calls are TRBV6-2 or TRBV6-3 and TRBJ2-7; D uncertain. The CDR3 has 12 residues. Germline V gene data show CDR1 as MNHEY and CDR2 as SVGEGT. Between the trimmed V and J ends, which lost 0 bases and 5 bases, there was a span of 5 bases. The CDR3 region has the DNA TGTGCCAGCAGTTACTCGACTGACGAGCAGTACTTC. Its translation is CASSYSTDEQYF.

The CDR3 loop reads CSASGSGGLAYEQYF. CDR3 nucleotides: TGCAGTGCTAGTGGGTCAGGGGGATTGGCCTACGAGCAGTACTTC. The chain recombines TRBV20-1 with TRBJ2-7; 7 bases fit TRBD1. CDR3 length: 15 residues. Trimming cost V 3 bases and J 2 bases; bases outside gene matches: 10. Per the germline V gene, CDR1 is DFQATT and CDR2 is SNEGSKA (reference sequence).

The chain links TRBV6-1 to TRBJ2-1; D is perhaps TRBD2 (6 bases). Germline assignment: CDR1 MNHNS and CDR2 SASEGT. V was trimmed by 8 bases and J by 6 bases, leaving 11 bases between them. The length of the CDR3 is 12 residues. The CDR3: CASYLGGNEQFF. CDR3 in DNA: TGTGCCAGCTATCTGGGAGGCAATGAGCAGTTCTTC.

This clonotype has more than one count but fewer than ten. The chain uses TRBV27 and TRBJ2-7; D possibly corresponds to TRBD1 (5 bases). Trimming removed 6 bases from V and 3 bases from J, with 12 bases in between. CDR1 is MNHEY, CDR2 SMNVEV, per germline (reference sequence). This CDR3 has 13 residues. The CDR3 sequence is CASSWTPLYEQYF. Written as DNA, the CDR3 is TGTGCCAGCAGCTGGACACCGCTCTACGAGCAGTACTTC.

This rearrangement joins TRBV6-5 to TRBJ2-7; D uncertain. Germline V lookup: CDR1 MNHEY, CDR2 SVGAGI. The V end was cut by 2 bases, the J end by 3 bases, with 8 bases between. The CDR3 extends over 13 amino acids. The CDR3 bases are TGTGCCAGCAGTTACGAGGCGTTCTACGAGCAGTACTTC. Translating gives CASSYEAFYEQYF.

This clonotype came up a few times. The rearrangement uses TRBV20-1 and TRBJ2-1; D is unclear. V lost 2 bases, J lost 8 bases, and 7 bases lay in between. The CDR3 runs 11 residues. The germline CDR1 and CDR2 sequences are DFQATT and SNEGSKA (reference sequence). CDR3 in amino acids: CSARKGDEQFF. CDR3 nucleotide sequence: TGCAGTGCTAGAAAGGGTGATGAGCAGTTCTTC.

This chain connects TRBV6-5 to TRBJ1-2, with 9 bases fitting TRBD1. This CDR3 has 15 amino acids. Trimming at V came to 5 bases and at J to 4 bases, leaving 8 bases not matched to a gene. Germline CDR1 and CDR2: MNHEY and SVGAGI. As DNA, the CDR3 is TGTGCCAGCAGTGCCTTACAGGGGGCGGGCTATGGCTACACCTTC. Translated, it gives CASSALQGAGYGYTF.

This clonotype was seen only a few times. In DNA form, the CDR3 reads TGTGCCAGCAGCTCTGTAGGCATACCCTTGGGAGCTTTCTTT. Protein sequence: CASSSVGIPLGAFF. The J gene is TRBJ1-1, the V gene TRBV5-6; D remains unclear. With 3 bases removed from V and 10 bases from J, the gap between germline ends came to 19 bases. Germline V gene sequence: CDR1 SGHDT, CDR2 YYEEEE. This CDR3 comprises 14 residues. Full variable domain (outside the CDR3, taken from reference TRBV5-6 and TRBJ1-1): DAGVTQSPTHLIKTRGQQVTLRCSPKSGHDTVSWYQQALGQGPQFIFQYYEEEERQRGNFPDRFSGHQFPNYSSELNVNALLLGDSALYLCASSSVGIPLGAFFGQGTRLTVV.

In this sample, this clonotype turned up a few times. The chain uses TRBV25-1 and TRBJ1-2; D uncertain. The V end was cut by 2 bases, the J end by 3 bases, with 10 bases between. The V gene's germline CDR1 is MGHDK and CDR2 SYGVNS. This CDR3 comprises 14 residues. The CDR3 nucleotides are TGTGCCAGCAGTGAAGCCCATCCTTACTATGGCTACACCTTC. Translation gives CASSEAHPYYGYTF.

The V and J genes are TRBV9 and TRBJ2-5; D might be TRBD1 or TRBD2, each matching 5 bases. Trimming pared 0 bases from V and 1 base from J, leaving 10 bases between. There are 15 residues in the CDR3. Germline V CDR1 and CDR2: SGDLS, YYNGEE. DNA of the CDR3: TGTGCCAGCAGCGTAGAGGGGACGGTCCAAGAGACCCAGTACTTC. This encodes CASSVEGTVQETQYF.

This clonotype was detected a few times. The chain couples TRBV6-1 to TRBJ1-5, with no clear D. V lost 10 bases and J 3 bases, leaving 13 bases between the germline ends. The CDR3 extends over 13 amino acids. CDR1 is MNHNS and CDR2 is SASEGT in the germline V gene. The DNA for the CDR3 is TGTGCCATCGGCCCGGCCATCAATCAGCCCCAGCATTTT. Protein sequence: CAIGPAINQPQHF.

This sequence joins TRBV11-2 and TRBJ2-3; TRBD2 matches 9 bases. In germline, CDR1 is SGHAT, CDR2 FQNNGV. J lost 6 bases, V lost 5 bases, and 18 bases had no gene match. This CDR3 is 18 amino acids long. The CDR3: CASSTRAGSGGLRDTQYF. CDR3 sequence (DNA): TGTGCCAGCAGCACCCGGGCGGGTAGCGGGGGCCTCCGGGATACGCAGTATTTT.

The sample holds a few counts of this clonotype. The J gene is TRBJ2-7, the V gene TRBV30; D is ambiguous. Germline CDR1 is GTSNPN and CDR2 is SVGIG (reference sequence). This CDR3 is built from 13 residues. Deletions cut 3 bases from V and 0 bases from J, with 9 bases between. CDR3 DNA: TGTGCCTGGAGCGCTACAGTCTCCTACGAGCAGTACTTC. The encoded protein is CAWSATVSYEQYF. The full variable domain, its missing parts supplied by reference TRBV30 and TRBJ2-7, is SQTIHQWPATLVQPVGSPLSLECTVEGTSNPNLYWYRQAAGRGLQLLFYSVGIGQISSEVPQNLSASRPQDRQFILSSKKLLLSDSGFYLCAWSATVSYEQYFGPGTRLTVT.

The chain recombines TRBV7-2 with TRBJ1-5; no clear D. V was shortened by 3 bases and J by 7 bases, with 10 bases between the two germline ends. Germline CDR1 is SGHTA and CDR2 is FQGNSA. The CDR3 is 13 amino acids. CDR3 in amino acids: CASSFSITQPQHF. The CDR3 DNA sequence: TGTGCCAGCAGCTTCTCCATAACCCAGCCCCAGCATTTT.

The chain recombines TRBV20-1 with TRBJ2-3, with a possible D match to TRBD2 (5 bases). The CDR3 consists of 14 residues. Germline CDR1 reads DFQATT; CDR2 reads SNEGSKA (reference sequence). Trimming pared 3 bases from V and 1 base from J, leaving 11 bases between. The CDR3 sequence: CSASSGSGTDTQYF. CDR3 sequence (DNA): TGCAGTGCTAGTAGTGGGAGCGGCACAGATACGCAGTATTTT.

The chain has TRBV7-3 and TRBJ2-3; no reliable D call. Looked up from germline, CDR1 is SGHTA and CDR2 is FQGTGA. This CDR3 spans 15 amino acids. The V and J ends lost 0 bases and 1 base respectively, with 8 bases between them. This CDR3 reads CASSLTYLGTDTQYF. Written as DNA, the CDR3 is TGTGCCAGCAGCTTAACATACTTGGGCACAGATACGCAGTATTTT.

J is TRBJ1-4 and V is TRBV6-2 or TRBV6-3; D call uncertain. Trimming took off 6 bases at V and 0 bases at J, with 14 bases between the two ends. The germline V gene encodes CDR1 MNHEY and CDR2 SVGEGT. The CDR3 contains 16 residues. CDR3 amino acids: CASRDGRRTTNEKLFF. As DNA, the CDR3 is TGTGCCAGCAGGGACGGACGGAGAACAACTAATGAAAAACTGTTTTTT.

There are a few counts of this clonotype. The chain employs TRBV12-3 or TRBV12-4 and TRBJ2-1; 7 positions match TRBD1. The V segment lost 5 bases and the J segment 3 bases; nucleotides outside the gene matches: 7. The CDR3 is made up of 15 amino acids. Here the CDR3 DNA reads TGTGCCAGCAGTCAGACAGGGCTTTACTACAATGAGCAGTTCTTC. Translating it yields CASSQTGLYYNEQFF.

This clonotype has a handful of counts. In DNA, the CDR3 is TGTGCCAGCAGCGGGACAGGACAAAATTCACCCCTCCACTTT. Translation: CASSGTGQNSPLHF. This chain uses TRBV25-1 with TRBJ1-6, with 8 bases lining up with TRBD1. The CDR3 totals 14 residues. Per germline, CDR1 MGHDK and CDR2 SYGVNS. J lost 7 bases, V lost 6 bases, and 5 bases had no gene match.

V is TRBV4-2 and J is TRBJ2-5; D possibly corresponds to TRBD2 (5 bases). TRBJ2-7 explains the end of the DNA better; the J call may be wrong. CDR1 LGHNA and CDR2 YNFKEQ come from the germline V gene. The CDR3 runs 14 residues. The CDR3 DNA follows: TGTGCCAGCAGCCAAGTGACTACCTCGAACGAGCAGTACTTC. Protein: CASSQVTTSNEQYF.

In DNA, the CDR3 is TGTGCCAGCAGTCCTAACACAGTCGCAACTAATGAAAAACTGTTTTTT. It encodes CASSPNTVATNEKLFF. The chain couples TRBV12-3 or TRBV12-4 to TRBJ1-4; D is unresolved. V was shortened by 5 bases and J by 0 bases, with 13 bases between the two germline ends. The CDR3 loop spans 16 amino acids.

The rearrangement links TRBV20-1 to TRBJ2-7; 7 nucleotides agree with TRBD2. Germline lookup yields CDR1 DFQATT and CDR2 SNEGSKA (reference sequence). This CDR3 has 14 residues. The V and J ends lost 6 bases and 2 bases, in that order; junction bases with no gene match: 10. In DNA, the CDR3 is TGCAGTGCCCCGCCATCCGGGACTACCTACGAGCAGTACTTC. Amino acid sequence: CSAPPSGTTYEQYF.

This clonotype was observed a handful of times. The chain has TRBV12-3 or TRBV12-4 and TRBJ2-3; no reliable D call. This CDR3 spans 15 amino acids. The V and J ends lost 8 bases and 4 bases respectively, with 19 bases between them. CDR3 sequence (DNA): TGTGCCAGCTCAGACCCAGCTTTTTTCTCAGATACGCAGTATTTT. Its protein product is CASSDPAFFSDTQYF.

The chain uses TRBV6-6 and TRBJ2-7; D gene ambiguous. CDR3 length equals 15 residues. In germline, CDR1 is MNHNY, CDR2 SVGAGI (reference sequence). Trimming took 0 bases from V and 2 from J, leaving 11 bases between them. CDR3 DNA: TGTGCCAGCAGTTACTCGGGTGGGATCACCTACGAGCAGTACTTC. Translation: CASSYSGGITYEQYF.

Note on this clonotype: A much larger clone differs from this one at a single base, so this may be a read error. This rearrangement joins TRBV7-2 to TRBJ2-1; 7 bases line up with TRBD1. V trimming: 5 bases; J trimming: 10 bases; junction bases outside the gene matches: 14. Germline V gene data show CDR1 as SGHTA and CDR2 as FQGNSA. The CDR3 runs 15 residues. CDR3 nucleotides: TGTGCCAGCAGCCCACAGACAGGGAGCTCCTACGAGCAGTTCTTC. Translating gives CASSPQTGSSYEQFF. The full variable domain, its missing parts supplied by reference TRBV7-2 and TRBJ2-1, is GAGVSQSPSNKVTEKGKDVELRCDPISGHTALYWYRQSLGQGLEFLIYFQGNSAPDKSGLPSDRFSAERTGGSVSTLTIQRTQQEDSAVYLCASSPQTGSSYEQFFGPGTRLTVL.

About this clonotype: With a much larger clone just one base away, this may be a read error. The chain uses TRBV29-1 and TRBJ1-5, with D unresolved. V lost 8 bases and J 5 bases, leaving 16 bases between the germline ends. The length of the CDR3 is 13 residues. Germline assignment: CDR1 SQVTM and CDR2 ANQGSEA. CDR3 nucleotide sequence: TGCAGCCTGAGGAGGGTTAGTGATCAGCCCCAGCATTTT. Translating it yields CSLRRVSDQPQHF. Using reference TRBV29-1 and TRBJ1-5 for the parts outside the CDR3, the full variable domain is SAVISQKPSRDICQRGTSLTIQCQVDSQVTMMFWYRQQPGQSLTLIATANQGSEATYESGFVIDKFPISRPNLTFSTLTVSNMSPEDSSIYLCSLRRVSDQPQHFGDGTRLSIL.

The chain uses TRBV3-1 and TRBJ2-7; D gene unclear. The germline CDR1 and CDR2 sequences are LGHDT and YNNKEL (reference sequence). The germline V and J ends were trimmed by 0 bases and 3 bases, with 9 bases remaining between them. CDR3 length: 14 residues. The CDR3 region is CASSQDLQIYEQYF. In DNA, the CDR3 is TGTGCCAGCAGCCAAGACTTGCAGATCTACGAGCAGTACTTC.

The rearrangement joins TRBV28 to TRBJ1-4, with D perhaps matching TRBD1 (5 bases). The germline V gene has CDR1 MDHEN and CDR2 SYDVKM. V lost 6 bases and J lost 8, with 13 bases in between. The CDR3 runs to 13 residues. The chain's CDR3 is CASSPTAQEKLFF. DNA of the CDR3: TGTGCCAGCAGCCCGACAGCTCAGGAAAAACTGTTTTTT.

The chain has TRBV18 and TRBJ1-2; 8 bases fit TRBD1. J gave up 0 bases and V 2 bases, and 8 bases lay outside the gene matches. Germline V gene data show CDR1 as KGHSH and CDR2 as LQKENI. This CDR3 comprises 17 residues. This chain's CDR3 is CASSPTGQGQTNYGYTF. DNA for the CDR3: TGTGCCAGCTCACCAACCGGACAGGGACAAACTAACTATGGCTACACCTTC.

V and J are TRBV6-5 and TRBJ1-1; D unclear. V dropped 5 bases and J dropped 5 bases, with 12 bases sitting between them. There are 13 residues in the CDR3. Germline CDR1 is MNHEY and CDR2 is SVGAGI. This CDR3 is CASSPPMSTEAFF. In nucleotides, the CDR3 is TGTGCCAGCAGTCCACCGATGTCGACTGAAGCTTTCTTT.